These 25 T cell receptor beta chains originate from one sample sequenced in a study of T cell responses to AZD1222 COVID-19 vaccine. Assay: immunoSEQ multiplex PCR; the TCRdb copy retains only in-frame clones and omits some. The sample carries some 79,000 clones, 80% recorded once. This sample comprised peripheral blood, obtained 28 days after the second AZD1222 dose. The receptors derive from an adult who received the AZD1222 COVID-19 vaccine.

This chain joins TRBV28 and TRBJ1-4; 7 bases are shared with TRBD1. CDR3 length: 15 residues. Germline V gives CDR1 MDHEN, CDR2 SYDVKM. J was trimmed by 3 bases and V by 6 bases; bases with no gene match: 7. The CDR3 DNA reads as TGTGCCAGCAGCCCTTCCAGGGGGGCTAATGAAAAACTGTTTTTT. This sequence encodes CASSPSRGANEKLFF.

This sequence joins TRBV7-6 and TRBJ2-5, with 12 bases identical to TRBD2. The CDR3 spans 18 residues. The trim removed 2 bases at V and 5 bases at J, leaving 12 bases unmatched. Germline CDR1 reads SGHVS; CDR2 reads FNYEAQ. The CDR3 sequence: CASSLQNLLAGGLETQYF. CDR3 nucleotide sequence: TGTGCCAGCAGCTTACAAAACCTACTAGCGGGGGGCTTGGAGACCCAGTACTTC.

The chain recombines TRBV7-8 with TRBJ1-1, with 10 positions matching TRBD1. Trimming removed 1 base from V and 7 bases from J; junction bases left unmatched: 3. CDR3 size: 14 residues. The germline CDR1 and CDR2 sequences are SGHVS and FQNEAQ. The CDR3 reads CASSLGTGGDEAFF. Written as DNA, the CDR3 is TGTGCCAGCAGCTTAGGGACAGGGGGGGATGAAGCTTTCTTT. Variable domain in full (rest from reference TRBV7-8 and TRBJ1-1): GAGVSQSPRYKVAKRGQDVALRCDPISGHVSLFWYQQALGQGPEFLTYFQNEAQLDKSGLPSDRFFAERPEGSVSTLKIQRTQQEDSAVYLCASSLGTGGDEAFFGQGTRLTVV.

The chain couples TRBV7-9 to TRBJ2-7; D call uncertain. This CDR3 is built from 14 residues. Deletions cut 2 bases from V and 5 bases from J, with 13 bases between. Germline CDR1 reads SEHNR; CDR2 reads FQNEAQ (reference sequence). CDR3 sequence reads: CASSLSVVPHEQYF. In DNA form, the CDR3 reads TGTGCCAGCAGCTTAAGCGTCGTCCCTCACGAGCAGTACTTC. The whole variable domain, remainder taken from reference TRBV7-9 and TRBJ2-7, is DTGVSQNPRHKITKRGQNVTFRCDPISEHNRLYWYRQTLGQGPEFLTYFQNEAQLEKSRLLSDRFSAERPKGSFSTLEIQRTEQGDSAMYLCASSLSVVPHEQYFGPGTRLTVT.

This chain links TRBV6-5 with TRBJ1-1; D is undetermined. Germline CDR1 is MNHEY and CDR2 is SVGAGI. The CDR3 is 15 residues long. V lost 0 bases and J 1 base, leaving 9 bases between the germline ends. The CDR3 protein is CASSYSEQSNTEAFF. The CDR3 bases are TGTGCCAGCAGTTACTCTGAACAATCGAACACTGAAGCTTTCTTT.

The chain couples TRBV9 to TRBJ1-4; 7 bases are shared with TRBD1. The V gene's germline CDR1 is SGDLS and CDR2 YYNGEE. The CDR3 has 16 residues. The V gene end was trimmed by 4 bases and the J gene end by 4 bases; junction bases not matched to a gene: 10. The CDR3: CASSLDPGQNNEKLFF. The DNA of the CDR3 is TGTGCCAGCAGCTTAGATCCGGGACAGAATAATGAAAAACTGTTTTTT. The full variable domain, with the rest looked up from reference TRBV9 and TRBJ1-4, is DSGVTQTPKHLITATGQRVTLRCSPRSGDLSVYWYQQSLDQGLQFLIQYYNGEERAKGNILERFSAQQFPDLHSELNLSSLELGDSALYFCASSLDPGQNNEKLFFGSGTQLSVL.

This rearrangement joins TRBV14 to TRBJ2-3; 7 nucleotides line up with TRBD1. This CDR3 spans 15 amino acids. The germline CDR1 and CDR2 sequences are SGHDN and FVKESK. V was pared by 3 bases and J by 1 base, with 4 bases of the junction left unmatched. CDR3 nucleotide sequence: TGTGCCAGCAGCCATACCGGACAGGGCACAGATACGCAGTATTTT. Translated, it gives CASSHTGQGTDTQYF.

This chain uses TRBV3-1 (or the pseudogene TRBV3-2) with TRBJ1-4; D might be TRBD1 (5 bases). V gave up 6 bases and J gave up 7 bases, with 12 bases separating them. The CDR3 has 13 amino acids. Germline values: CDR1 LGHDT, CDR2 YNNKEL (reference sequence). The CDR3 coding sequence is TGTGCCAGCAGAGACAGCAACCTTGAAAAACTGTTTTTT. Protein product: CASRDSNLEKLFF.

This rearrangement joins TRBV7-9 to TRBJ1-1; no definite D call. The CDR3 totals 12 residues. Germline loops: CDR1 SEHNR, CDR2 FQNEAQ (reference sequence). The V end was cut by 0 bases, the J end by 6 bases, with 5 bases between. DNA for the CDR3: TGTGCCAGCAGCTTAGCGCGGCCTGAAGCTTTCTTT. Encoded protein: CASSLARPEAFF. Together with reference TRBV7-9 and TRBJ1-1, the CDR3 gives the full variable domain: DTGVSQNPRHKITKRGQNVTFRCDPISEHNRLYWYRQTLGQGPEFLTYFQNEAQLEKSRLLSDRFSAERPKGSFSTLEIQRTEQGDSAMYLCASSLARPEAFFGQGTRLTVV.

This chain joins TRBV27 and TRBJ2-7; D not resolved. Trimming pared 4 bases from V and 6 bases from J, leaving 10 bases between. The CDR3 is 12 amino acids. Germline CDR1 and CDR2: MNHEY and SMNVEV (reference sequence). The CDR3 region is CASSSPPGEQYF. CDR3 DNA: TGTGCCAGCAGTTCCCCCCCGGGCGAGCAGTACTTC.

The V gene is TRBV27, the J gene TRBJ2-7; no clear D gene. V lost 3 bases to trimming and J lost 2 bases, with 11 bases between them. This CDR3 spans 14 amino acids. Germline assignment: CDR1 MNHEY and CDR2 SMNVEV (reference sequence). The CDR3 DNA follows: TGTGCCAGCAGTTTCTCCCGACAAGCCTACGAGCAGTACTTC. Amino acids: CASSFSRQAYEQYF.

This chain uses TRBV28 with TRBJ1-5; 7 bases align to TRBD1. V trimming: 5 bases; J trimming: 5 bases; junction bases outside the gene matches: 12. Germline lookup yields CDR1 MDHEN and CDR2 SYDVKM. The CDR3 spans 16 residues. In DNA, the CDR3 is TGTGCCAGCAGTCCCTCCCGACAGGGCCCGTATCAGCCCCAGCATTTT. This translates into CASSPSRQGPYQPQHF.

This clone was recorded a few times. The CDR3 loop is CAWSVWLGQANTEAFF. CDR3 nucleotides: TGTGCCTGGAGTGTATGGTTGGGACAGGCGAACACTGAAGCTTTCTTT. The chain uses TRBV30 and TRBJ1-1, with 8 bases lining up with TRBD1. Losses at the gene ends were 0 bases for V and 1 base for J; bases not matched to a gene: 7. The CDR3 runs 16 residues. The germline V gene encodes CDR1 GTSNPN and CDR2 SVGIG (reference sequence). The complete variable domain, with remaining parts taken from reference TRBV30 and TRBJ1-1, reads SQTIHQWPATLVQPVGSPLSLECTVEGTSNPNLYWYRQAAGRGLQLLFYSVGIGQISSEVPQNLSASRPQDRQFILSSKKLLLSDSGFYLCAWSVWLGQANTEAFFGQGTRLTVV.

CDR3 residues: CASSEQGGGLGEKLFF. Written as DNA, the CDR3 is TGTGCCAGCAGTGAACAGGGCGGGGGGTTAGGCGAAAAACTGTTTTTT. The chain links TRBV2 to TRBJ1-4; TRBD1 is a possible D gene (5 bases). The CDR3 spans 16 residues. The germline V and J ends were trimmed by 2 bases and 8 bases, with 18 bases remaining between them. Germline V gene lookup returns CDR1 SNHLY and CDR2 FYNNEI.

The V and J genes are TRBV18 and TRBJ1-1; tentative D call: TRBD1 (6 bases). Germline V gene data show CDR1 as KGHSH and CDR2 as LQKENI. V shed 3 bases and J shed 6 bases, with 26 bases lying between them. CDR3 length equals 18 residues. This CDR3 reads CASSPTVITGWYVPEAFF. The CDR3 region has the DNA TGTGCCAGCTCACCTACCGTTATTACAGGGTGGTATGTACCTGAAGCTTTCTTT. Full variable domain (remainder filled in from reference TRBV18 and TRBJ1-1): NAGVMQNPRHLVRRRGQEARLRCSPMKGHSHVYWYRQLPEEGLKFMVYLQKENIIDESGMPKERFSAEFPKEGPSILRIQQVVRGDSAAYFCASSPTVITGWYVPEAFFGQGTRLTVV.

V usage is TRBV19 and J usage is TRBJ1-1; the D is unclear. The CDR3 spans 11 residues. Trimming removed 6 bases at V and 11 bases at J, with 13 bases between. Per the germline V gene, CDR1 is LNHDA and CDR2 is SQIVND (reference sequence). CDR3 sequence: CASSGPTGAFF. The CDR3 DNA reads as TGTGCCAGTAGCGGGCCCACGGGGGCTTTCTTT.

V and J are TRBV6-5 and TRBJ1-6; TRBD1 is a possible D gene (5 bases). Trimming cost V 0 bases and J 8 bases, with 14 bases left between them. Germline V gene data show CDR1 as MNHEY and CDR2 as SVGAGI. CDR3 length: 16 amino acids. CDR3: CASSYSNSRVHSPLHF. In DNA, the CDR3 is TGTGCCAGCAGTTACTCGAATAGCAGGGTTCATTCACCCCTCCACTTT.

The rearrangement uses TRBV7-9 and TRBJ2-5, with D perhaps given as TRBD1 or TRBD2 (5 bases each). Germline V gene lookup returns CDR1 SEHNR and CDR2 FQNEAQ (reference sequence). The CDR3 runs 17 residues. Trimming removed 1 base from V and 5 bases from J, with 20 bases in between. Here the CDR3 reads CASSLEWGTPGAETQYF. The DNA of the CDR3 is TGTGCCAGCAGCTTAGAGTGGGGGACCCCTGGGGCGGAGACCCAGTACTTC.

This clone has a handful of counts. V usage is TRBV7-8 and J usage is TRBJ1-4; D gene unclear. CDR1 and CDR2 (germline): SGHVS, FQNEAQ. V was trimmed by 5 bases and J by 5 bases, leaving 12 bases between them. CDR3 size: 14 residues. The CDR3 is CASSRGPPNEKLFF. Written as DNA, the CDR3 is TGTGCCAGCAGCCGCGGGCCTCCCAATGAAAAACTGTTTTTT.

The CDR3 sequence: CASSYPSSSGELFF. DNA of the CDR3: TGTGCCAGCAGTTACCCTAGTAGTTCCGGGGAGCTGTTTTTT. J is TRBJ2-2 and V is TRBV6-5, with D unresolved. The V end was cut by 2 bases, the J end by 6 bases, with 10 bases between. Germline V gene lookup returns CDR1 MNHEY and CDR2 SVGAGI. This CDR3 comprises 14 residues.

The rearrangement uses TRBV5-6 and TRBJ2-1; no definite D call. CDR1 SGHDT and CDR2 YYEEEE come from the germline V gene. Trimming removed 2 bases at V and 6 bases at J, with 9 bases between. The CDR3 has 13 residues. The CDR3 sequence: CASSLGDTNEQFF. The CDR3 DNA is TGTGCCAGCAGCTTAGGAGACACCAATGAGCAGTTCTTC.

This chain uses TRBV19 with TRBJ2-4, with D possibly TRBD2 on 5 matching bases. V lost 5 bases and J 10 bases, leaving 18 bases between the germline ends. The germline V gene encodes CDR1 LNHDA and CDR2 SQIVND (reference sequence). The CDR3 extends over 14 amino acids. CDR3 nucleotides: TGTGCCAGTAGTCAAGGAGTAGGAGGAAGGATTCAGTACTTC. The encoded protein is CASSQGVGGRIQYF.

This chain uses TRBV5-1 with TRBJ2-7, with D possibly being TRBD1 (5 bases). The CDR3 extends over 14 amino acids. Germline CDR1 and CDR2: SGHRS and YFSETQ. V was cut by 2 bases and J by 2 bases, with 11 bases left in between. The CDR3 nucleotides read TGCGCCAGCAGCTTAGATTCCAGGGCCTACGAGCAGTACTTC. Translation gives CASSLDSRAYEQYF.

The chain uses TRBV9 and TRBJ2-7; 7 nucleotides align to TRBD2. The germline V gene encodes CDR1 SGDLS and CDR2 YYNGEE. This CDR3 contains 15 residues. The V gene end was trimmed by 0 bases and the J gene end by 2 bases; junction bases not matched to a gene: 5. The CDR3 sequence: CASSVEAGATYEQYF. CDR3 bases: TGTGCCAGCAGCGTAGAGGCGGGAGCGACCTACGAGCAGTACTTC.

In its sample, this clone was seen once. The rearrangement joins TRBV6-5 to TRBJ2-2, with D uncertain. The CDR3 totals 12 residues. Deletions cut 10 bases from V and 6 bases from J, with 12 bases between. CDR1 and CDR2 from the germline V gene are MNHEY and SVGAGI. The CDR3 DNA sequence: TGTGCCATCAGGCCCGTGGCCGGGGAGCTGTTTTTT. It is translated as CAIRPVAGELFF.